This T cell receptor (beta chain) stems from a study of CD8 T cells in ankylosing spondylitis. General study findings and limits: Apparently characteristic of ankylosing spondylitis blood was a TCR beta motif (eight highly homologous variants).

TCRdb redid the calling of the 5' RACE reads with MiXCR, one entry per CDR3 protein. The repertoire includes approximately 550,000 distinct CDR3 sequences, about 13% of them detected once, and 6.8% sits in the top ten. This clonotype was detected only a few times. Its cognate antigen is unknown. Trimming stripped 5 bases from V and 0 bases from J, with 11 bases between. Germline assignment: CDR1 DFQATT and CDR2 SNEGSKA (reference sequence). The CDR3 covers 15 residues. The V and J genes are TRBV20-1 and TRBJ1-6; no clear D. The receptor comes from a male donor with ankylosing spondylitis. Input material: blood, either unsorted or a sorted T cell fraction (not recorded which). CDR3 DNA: TGCAGTGCTCCCGGAGGGAGCTCCTATAATTCACCCCTCCACTTT. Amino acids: CSAPGGSSYNSPLHF.